This paragraph covers one T cell receptor (beta chain) sequence. Clones were sequenced by immunoSEQ multiplex PCR, and TCRdb holds only the in-frame ones, with some missing. The sample comprises roughly 150,000 clones, approximately 88% of which are singletons, and over 5% rests with the top ten. The sample originates from a study of blood T cell repertoires in COVID-19. In germline, CDR1 is SQVTM, CDR2 ANQGSEA. The length of the CDR3 is 13 residues. Losses at the gene ends were 7 bases for V and 1 base for J; bases not matched to a gene: 6. The chain combines TRBV29-1 with TRBJ1-1, with 7 bases that match TRBD1. The TCR was taken from a man in his sixties or seventies who had been exposed to COVID-19. Sequenced: PBMCs or T cells enriched from blood (not recorded which). The CDR3 loop reads CSGRDRTNTEAFF. The DNA of the CDR3 is TGCAGCGGGAGGGACAGAACGAACACTGAAGCTTTCTTT.